This T cell receptor beta chain was identified in a study of blood T cell repertoires in COVID-19. Study in general: Material from acute and convalescent COVID-19 was sourced from the United States, Italy and Spain.

The CDR3 covers 15 residues. Between the trimmed V and J ends, which lost 2 bases and 8 bases, there was a span of 16 bases. From germline, CDR1 is MDHEN and CDR2 SYDVKM. TCRdb's table, derived via immunoSEQ multiplex PCR, lists solely in-frame clones and lacks some. The sample yields 200,000 to 300,000 clones, 86% seen once. The source is a man in his fifties or sixties with acute or convalescent COVID-19. Sequenced material: peripheral blood. This chain joins TRBV28 and TRBJ1-5; D may be TRBD1 (6 bases). CDR3 DNA sequence: TGTGCCAGCAGTTTACCTCGGGGGGCCATTAAGCCCCAGCATTTT. Its protein is CASSLPRGAIKPQHF. Full variable domain (rest looked up from reference TRBV28 and TRBJ1-5): DVKVTQSSRYLVKRTGEKVFLECVQDMDHENMFWYRQDPGLGLRLIYFSYDVKMKEKGDIPEGYSVSREKKERFSLILESASTNQTSMYLCASSLPRGAIKPQHFGDGTRLSIL.